The clone carrying this T cell receptor (beta chain) was detected many times. TCRbeta library construction was performed incorporating unique molecular identifiers. MiXCR was run by TCRdb on the PCR reads, yielding one entry per CDR3 protein. The sample has around 93,000 distinct CDR3 sequences, roughly 8% seen once; the top ten hold roughly 7%. The data were obtained in a study of T-cell reconstitution after alpha-beta-depleted transplantation in children. Trimming shortened V by 0 bases and J by 2 bases, and 14 bases separated the two germline ends. CDR3 length: 16 residues. Germline-derived CDR1 and CDR2 are SGHRS and YFSETQ.

This chain joins TRBV5-1 and TRBJ1-1; tentative D call: TRBD1 (5 bases). The receptor comes from a human donor who donated a stem cell graft to a child with congenital amegakaryocytic thrombocytopenia. Sequenced material: PBMCs from the stem cell graft donor, taken from the stem cell graft. The chain's CDR3 is CASSLVGTDFNTEAFF. CDR3 in DNA: TGCGCCAGCAGCTTGGTGGGGACGGACTTCAACACTGAAGCTTTCTTT.